The 7 T cell receptor beta chains presented below share a single source sample, sequenced in a study of T cell changes during pregnancy in multiple sclerosis. Generated by immunoSEQ multiplex PCR, the TCRdb table keeps only in-frame clones and is missing some. The sample shows around 22,000 clones, roughly 90% of them seen only once. This specimen was CD4+ T cells from peripheral blood mononuclear cells, taken after pregnancy. These receptors came from a female donor in good health, enrolled as a control in a pregnancy study.

The rearrangement joins TRBV7-2 to TRBJ2-5; TRBD2 matches at 9 bases. CDR3 size: 18 residues. CDR1 SGHTA and CDR2 FQGNSA come from the germline V gene. The ends lost 1 base at V and 1 base at J; junction bases unmatched: 10. The CDR3 sequence is CASSLVFGTSTPQETQYF. The CDR3 nucleotides are TGTGCCAGCAGCTTAGTGTTTGGGACTAGCACGCCCCAAGAGACCCAGTACTTC.

This chain joins TRBV30 and TRBJ2-5; a possible D gene is TRBD1 (5 bases). Trimming took off 2 bases at V and 9 bases at J, with 25 bases between the two ends. In germline, CDR1 is GTSNPN, CDR2 SVGIG (reference sequence). The length of the CDR3 is 16 residues. Written as DNA, the CDR3 is TGTGCCTGGAGTAACTTCGAGACAAGGGCAAGCAGGGCCCAGTACTTC. Translating gives CAWSNFETRASRAQYF. The full variable domain, rest sourced from reference TRBV30 and TRBJ2-5, is SQTIHQWPATLVQPVGSPLSLECTVEGTSNPNLYWYRQAAGRGLQLLFYSVGIGQISSEVPQNLSASRPQDRQFILSSKKLLLSDSGFYLCAWSNFETRASRAQYFGPGTRLLVL.

The CDR3 DNA reads TGTGCCATCAGTGAAGGTCCGGGACAGGGGGCCAAATTGCACACAGATACGCAGTATTTT. Amino acid sequence: CAISEGPGQGAKLHTDTQYF. The chain has TRBV10-3 and TRBJ2-3; 12 nucleotides align to TRBD1. The CDR3 contains 20 residues. V lost 3 bases and J lost 2; bases outside the gene matches: 15. Germline loops: CDR1 ENHRY, CDR2 SYGVKD.

V usage is TRBV7-2 and J usage is TRBJ2-5, with D possibly matching TRBD1 (6 bases). V was cut by 4 bases and J by 5 bases, with 11 bases left in between. The CDR3 consists of 13 residues. CDR1 SGHTA and CDR2 FQGNSA come from the germline V gene. CDR3 nucleotide sequence: TGTGCCAGCAGCTCCCAGGGGACGGAGACCCAGTACTTC. Its translation is CASSSQGTETQYF.

The V and J genes are TRBV27 and TRBJ2-5; weak D call: TRBD2 (5 bases). Germline CDR1 and CDR2: MNHEY and SMNVEV (reference sequence). The V end was cut by 2 bases, the J end by 2 bases, with 15 bases between. The CDR3 totals 16 residues. The DNA for the CDR3 is TGTGCCAGCAGTTTAAAAAGGACTTACCGACAAGAGACCCAGTACTTC. The encoded protein is CASSLKRTYRQETQYF.

The chain employs TRBV27 and TRBJ1-4, with D unresolved. The V end lost 1 base, the J end lost 3 bases, and 9 bases lay between the germline ends. The V gene's germline CDR1 is MNHEY and CDR2 SMNVEV (reference sequence). The CDR3 is made up of 15 amino acids. The CDR3 is CASSLFPGSNEKLFF. DNA for the CDR3: TGTGCCAGCAGTTTATTTCCGGGTTCTAATGAAAAACTGTTTTTT.

This chain connects TRBV4-1 to TRBJ2-3; 14 positions match TRBD2. The ends lost 4 bases at V and 6 bases at J; junction bases unmatched: 9. In germline, CDR1 is MGHRA, CDR2 YSYEKL. The length of the CDR3 is 17 residues. The CDR3 here is CASSPDRLAGGPDTQYF. The CDR3 DNA follows: TGCGCCAGCAGCCCCGACCGACTAGCGGGGGGGCCGGATACGCAGTATTTT.